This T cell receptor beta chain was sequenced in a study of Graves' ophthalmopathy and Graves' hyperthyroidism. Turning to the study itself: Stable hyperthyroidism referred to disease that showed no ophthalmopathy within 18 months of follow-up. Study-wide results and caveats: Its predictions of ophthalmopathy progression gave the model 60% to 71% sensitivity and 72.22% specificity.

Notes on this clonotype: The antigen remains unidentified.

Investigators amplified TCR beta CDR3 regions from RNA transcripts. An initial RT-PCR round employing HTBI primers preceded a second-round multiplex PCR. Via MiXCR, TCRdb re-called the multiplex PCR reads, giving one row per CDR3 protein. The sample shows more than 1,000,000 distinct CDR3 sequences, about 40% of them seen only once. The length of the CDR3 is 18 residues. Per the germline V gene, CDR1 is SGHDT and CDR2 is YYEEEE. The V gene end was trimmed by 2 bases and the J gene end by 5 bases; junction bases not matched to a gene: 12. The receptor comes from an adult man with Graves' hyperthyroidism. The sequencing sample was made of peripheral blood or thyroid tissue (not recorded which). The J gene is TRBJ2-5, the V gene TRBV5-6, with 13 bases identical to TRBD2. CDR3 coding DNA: TGTGCCAGCAGCTTTAAGGAAAGACTAGCGGGGGGCACGGAGACCCAGTACTTC. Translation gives CASSFKERLAGGTETQYF.